This is a list of T cell receptor beta chains from one sample in a study of T cell responses to AZD1222 COVID-19 vaccine. The repertoire was sequenced with immunoSEQ multiplex PCR; TCRdb's copy has only in-frame clones and lacks some. The sample contains tens of thousands of clones, roughly 89% of which appear only once. The source was peripheral blood, collected on day 0 of AZD1222 vaccination. Receptors originate from an adult in good health. CDR3s include the opening cysteine and the closing phenylalanine or tryptophan.

j_call	v_call	cdr3_length	cdr3_aa
TRBJ1-4	TRBV20-1	11	CSATREEKLFF
TRBJ1-2	TRBV14	16	CASSQEGRGARGGYTF
TRBJ1-2	TRBV6-5	14	CASSYGGSNYGYTF
TRBJ1-6	TRBV28	15	CASTLGNFYNSPLHF
TRBJ1-1	TRBV30	15	CAWNPWDRANTEAFF
TRBJ1-2	TRBV3-1/TRBV3-2	13	CASSQRGTYGYTF
TRBJ2-2	TRBV2	14	CASVGLTNTGELFF
TRBJ1-5	TRBV27	13	CASSRQSNQPQHF
TRBJ2-7	TRBV20-1	11	CSAFFSYEQYF
TRBJ2-5	TRBV12-5	14	CASGLNGIQETQYF
TRBJ1-1	TRBV28	12	CASRGSDSEAFF
TRBJ1-3	TRBV10-3	15	CAISDGVGHGNTIYF
TRBJ1-2	TRBV6-5	12	CASSSSTSDRGF
TRBJ1-1	TRBV5-6	13	CASSRAFNTEAFF
TRBJ1-4	TRBV5-8	13	CASSLAIGEKLFF
TRBJ2-4	TRBV18	13	CASSSGDIGIQYF
TRBJ2-7	TRBV7-2	13	CASSLSQGYEQYF
TRBJ1-5	TRBV19	14	CASSLQSSNQPQHF
TRBJ1-2	TRBV5-1	13	CASSLAGLNGYTF
TRBJ1-6	TRBV18	14	CASSAGQGNSPLHF
TRBJ2-7	TRBV15	15	CATSRGRGRSNEQYF
TRBJ1-4	TRBV21-1	16	CASSDVGGSTNEKLFF
TRBJ2-7	TRBV2	12	CASRETWLEQYF